This entry lists 14 T cell receptor beta chains sequenced from one sample in a study of monozygotic twins with inflammatory bowel disease (dated by TCRdb to the late 2010s). Library prep was done by 5' RACE. Sequencing relied on an Illumina HiSeq 2500. TCRdb reprocessed the reads, and each CDR3 protein sequence is entered once, without DNA. The sample table gives approximately 330,000 distinct CDR3 sequences. The ten largest clones represent approximately 2% of the sample. The material sequenced was blood. These receptors came from a human donor with ulcerative colitis or Crohn's disease, or a healthy co-twin of an affected twin (not recorded which).

The V call is TRBV12-3 or TRBV12-4, the J call TRBJ1-1. The CDR3 covers 12 residues. The CDR3 loop reads CASSRTNTEAFF.

The chain uses TRBV6-2 or TRBV6-3 and TRBJ2-7; TCRdb's D gene call, TRBD1, goes unchecked for lack of DNA. CDR1 MNHEY and CDR2 SVGEGT come from the germline V gene. This CDR3 region has 15 residues. The CDR3: CASSYSVGTVDAQYF.

The V and J genes are TRBV5-1 and TRBJ2-3. CDR3 size: 16 residues. Germline CDR1 reads SGHRS; CDR2 reads YFSETQ. The CDR3 protein is CASSLMGTMGTDTQYF.

This sequence joins TRBV25-1 and TRBJ2-1; TCRdb's D gene call, TRBD2, goes unchecked for lack of DNA. This CDR3 is built from 13 residues. From germline, CDR1 is MGHDK and CDR2 SYGVNS. The CDR3 protein is CASSERGADEQFF.

This rearrangement joins TRBV5-6 to TRBJ1-5. Germline loops: CDR1 SGHDT, CDR2 YYEEEE. The CDR3 is 15 residues long. Here the CDR3 reads CASSLRAGKSQPQHF.

The V call is TRBV5-1, the J call TRBJ2-4. CDR1 and CDR2 (germline): SGHRS, YFSETQ. This CDR3 spans 12 amino acids. CDR3 loop: CASSTGQNTQYF.

The chain employs TRBV11-1 and TRBJ1-4; absent DNA, TCRdb's TRBD1 call cannot be checked. Germline lookup yields CDR1 SGHAT and CDR2 FQDESV (reference sequence). This CDR3 has 19 residues. CDR3 region: CASSLIQIGGGQPNEKLFF.

The V and J genes are TRBV30 and TRBJ2-7; the D call of TRBD1 rests on TCRdb alone, since no DNA is present to check it. The CDR3 consists of 13 residues. The germline V gene encodes CDR1 GTSNPN and CDR2 SVGIG (reference sequence). The CDR3 region is CAWSAGGWREQYF.

This rearrangement joins TRBV6-1 to TRBJ2-7. CDR3 length equals 16 residues. Germline V gives CDR1 MNHNS, CDR2 SASEGT. The CDR3 here is CASSTLLKWGLYEQYF.

V is TRBV29-1 and J is TRBJ2-7; TCRdb reports TRBD1, a call that lacks DNA to check it against. Germline CDR1 SQVTM, CDR2 ANQGSEA. The CDR3 covers 13 residues. CDR3 in amino acids: CSVISFSSPRLYF.

The V gene is TRBV5-1, the J gene TRBJ2-7. Germline CDR1 SGHRS, CDR2 YFSETQ. The CDR3 spans 13 residues. The CDR3 is CASSLERVYEQYF.

V is TRBV11-2 and J is TRBJ1-6; the D gene TCRdb calls, TRBD1, cannot be checked with no DNA. Per germline, CDR1 SGHAT and CDR2 FQNNGV. CDR3 size: 15 residues. CDR3: CASSPKGTGDSPLHF. Full variable domain (outside the CDR3, taken from reference TRBV11-2 and TRBJ1-6): EAGVAQSPRYKIIEKRQSVAFWCNPISGHATLYWYQQILGQGPKLLIQFQNNGVVDDSQLPKDRFSAERLKGVDSTLKIQPAKLEDSAVYLCASSPKGTGDSPLHFGNGTRLTVT.

CDR3 residues: CASSLKIGQPQHF. V usage is TRBV27 and J usage is TRBJ1-5. CDR3 length: 13 amino acids. Germline V gene data show CDR1 as MNHEY and CDR2 as SMNVEV (reference sequence).

J is TRBJ1-5 and V is TRBV20-1; there is no DNA to check the TCRdb D call of TRBD1. CDR3 size: 15 residues. Per the germline V gene, CDR1 is DFQATT and CDR2 is SNEGSKA (reference sequence). CDR3 in amino acids: CSARLGGYSNQPQHF.